The 23 T cell receptor beta chains below come from one sample, sequenced in a study of glioma-infiltrating T cells. Using RNA template, CDR3s of TCR alpha and beta were amplified with iRepertoire arm-PCR. TCRdb processed the multiplex PCR reads anew with MiXCR; each CDR3 protein has one entry. The sample records around 180,000 distinct CDR3 sequences, about 46% being singletons. Sequencing was performed on glioma tissue, nonneoplastic brain tissue, or PBMCs (not recorded which). These receptors were obtained from a human donor with low-grade glioma or glioblastoma, undergoing nonglioma brain surgery, or in good health (not recorded which).

The J gene is TRBJ2-3, the V gene TRBV20-1, with TRBD2 identical over 13 bases. This CDR3 has 16 amino acids. Trimming took 7 bases from V and 4 from J; bases not matched to a gene: 11. Germline V gene lookup returns CDR1 DFQATT and CDR2 SNEGSKA (reference sequence). The CDR3 loop reads CSGGTSGIKVPDTQYF. CDR3 in DNA: TGCAGTGGTGGGACTAGCGGGATAAAGGTCCCAGATACGCAGTATTTT.

In DNA form, the CDR3 reads TGTGCCAGCAGTCAGGAGGGACCGAACACCGGGGAGCTGTTTTTT. It is translated as CASSQEGPNTGELFF. This chain uses TRBV2 with TRBJ2-2; D perhaps matches TRBD2 (6 bases). Germline V gene sequence: CDR1 SNHLY, CDR2 FYNNEI. The CDR3 loop spans 15 amino acids. V gave up 5 bases and J gave up 0 bases, with 10 bases separating them.

This clonotype was seen more than once but under ten times. The rearrangement links TRBV7-9 to TRBJ2-6; D remains unclear. Germline V gene lookup returns CDR1 SEHNR and CDR2 FQNEAQ (reference sequence). The CDR3 spans 15 residues. Trimming took 2 bases from V and 3 from J, leaving 8 bases between them. CDR3 DNA: TGTGCCAGCAGCTTAATACCGTTTGGGGCCAACGTCCTGACTTTC. Protein sequence: CASSLIPFGANVLTF.

This clonotype came up many times. The rearrangement links TRBV29-1 to TRBJ2-7; no firm D call. The V and J ends lost 5 bases and 3 bases respectively, with 8 bases between them. The CDR3 sequence is 11 residues long. Germline V lookup: CDR1 SQVTM, CDR2 ANQGSEA. CDR3 sequence: CSVLVSYEQYF. The CDR3 bases are TGCAGCGTTCTCGTCAGCTACGAGCAGTACTTC.

As for this clonotype: This may come from a read error, since a much larger clone is one base off. This sequence joins TRBV6-1 and TRBJ2-7; TRBD2 matches 8 bases. Germline CDR1 is MNHNS and CDR2 is SASEGT. The V gene end was trimmed by 6 bases and the J gene end by 1 base; junction bases not matched to a gene: 14. The CDR3 loop spans 17 amino acids. CDR3: CASRPGTRVEGSYEQYF. The DNA of the CDR3 is TGTGCCAGCAGGCCTGGGACTAGGGTGGAGGGGTCCTACGAGCAGTACTTC.

As to this clonotype: This may arise from a read error, as a much more abundant clone is one base away. This chain joins TRBV28 and TRBJ2-3; 10 nucleotides align to TRBD2. V dropped 5 bases and J dropped 3; count of bases not matched to a gene: 5. The CDR3 runs to 15 residues. Germline CDR1 is MDHEN and CDR2 is SYDVKM. This chain's CDR3 is CASSKTSGETDTQYF. The CDR3 DNA sequence: TGTGCCAGCAGTAAAACTAGCGGGGAGACAGATACGCAGTATTTT.

This clonotype was counted at least ten times. The chain couples TRBV7-9 to TRBJ1-3, with 8 bases lining up with TRBD1. Germline V gene sequence: CDR1 SEHNR, CDR2 FQNEAQ (reference sequence). The CDR3 runs 14 residues. Unmatched junction bases numbered 3, after V lost 5 bases and J lost 3 bases. CDR3 DNA: TGTGCCAGCAGCAAGACAGGGGTTGGAAACACCATATATTTT. It encodes CASSKTGVGNTIYF.

CDR3 residues: CASFTSVYNEQFF. As DNA, the CDR3 is TGCGCCAGCTTCACTAGCGTATACAATGAGCAGTTCTTC. This sequence joins TRBV10-2 and TRBJ2-1; TRBD2 aligns across 7 bases. Losses at the gene ends were 8 bases for V and 4 bases for J; bases not matched to a gene: 5. The CDR3 is 13 residues long. The germline V gene has CDR1 WSHSY and CDR2 SAAADI.

This clonotype was seen ten or more times. The chain links TRBV6-1 to TRBJ2-1, with D possibly being TRBD2 (5 bases). Trimming took off 6 bases at V and 8 bases at J, with 11 bases between the two ends. Germline loops: CDR1 MNHNS, CDR2 SASEGT. CDR3 size: 12 residues. CDR3 DNA sequence: TGTGCCAGCAGCGAGGGTTGGGATGAGCAGTTCTTC. Amino acids: CASSEGWDEQFF.

As regards this clonotype: The junction and the germline gene differ at one end; a read error may be behind it. V and J are TRBV7-2 and TRBJ2-5; 13 bases fit TRBD2. Germline loops: CDR1 SGHTA, CDR2 FQGNSA. The CDR3 totals 16 residues. This CDR3 is CASGLHRTSGGGTQYF. The CDR3 coding sequence is TGTGCCAGCGGCTTACACCGGACTAGCGGGGGTGGGACCCAGTACTTC.

Details on this clonotype: Lacking the conserved final phenylalanine or tryptophan, this CDR3 likely reflects a read error. The CDR3 protein is CASSPESWVNTEAFL. CDR3 bases: TGTGCCAGCAGCCCTGAATCGTGGGTGAACACTGAAGCTTTCCTT. The chain joins TRBV3-1 to TRBJ1-1; D is ambiguous. The germline V gene encodes CDR1 LGHDT and CDR2 YNNKEL (reference sequence). The V end was cut by 4 bases, the J end by 0 bases, with 12 bases between. There are 15 residues in the CDR3.

This clonotype was detected many times. The chain joins TRBV28 to TRBJ1-5; D is uncertain. CDR1 MDHEN and CDR2 SYDVKM come from the germline V gene. V gave up 7 bases and J gave up 4 bases, with 8 bases separating them. This CDR3 has 12 residues. For the CDR3, the DNA is TGTGCCAGCACCAATCCTAATCAGCCCCAGCATTTT. Translation gives CASTNPNQPQHF.

This clonotype was counted at least ten times. The chain has TRBV20-1 and TRBJ2-7, with D possibly being TRBD1 or TRBD2 (7 bases each). The CDR3 is 14 amino acids. V was cut by 0 bases and J by 2 bases, with 11 bases left in between. Germline V lookup: CDR1 DFQATT, CDR2 SNEGSKA (reference sequence). The CDR3 spells CSARDRGGTYEQYF. In DNA, the CDR3 is TGCAGTGCTAGAGACAGGGGGGGAACCTACGAGCAGTACTTC.

This clonotype has ten or more counts. The CDR3, as DNA: TGTGCCAGCAGTTTAGCGGGAACACAAGAGACCCAGTACTTC. It encodes CASSLAGTQETQYF. This chain uses TRBV28 with TRBJ2-5; weak D call: TRBD2 (6 bases). This CDR3 has 14 residues. Germline assignment: CDR1 MDHEN and CDR2 SYDVKM. Trimming removed 2 bases from V and 2 bases from J, with 9 bases in between.

This clonotype was counted at least ten times. The chain recombines TRBV5-1 with TRBJ1-1; D call uncertain. The length of the CDR3 is 14 residues. Trimming removed 0 bases at V and 1 base at J, with 7 bases between. CDR1 is SGHRS, CDR2 YFSETQ, per germline. The CDR3 sequence: CASSLGRTNTEAFF. CDR3 nucleotides: TGCGCCAGCAGCTTGGGACGTACGAACACTGAAGCTTTCTTT.

This chain connects TRBV20-1 to TRBJ2-1; D call uncertain. Germline V lookup: CDR1 DFQATT, CDR2 SNEGSKA (reference sequence). V lost 6 bases and J lost 6, with 15 bases in between. The CDR3 has 13 residues. The CDR3 DNA reads as TGCAGTGCCACTGCTAGTCCGGGCAATGAGCAGTTCTTC. This gives the protein CSATASPGNEQFF.

The table lists this clonotype with a few counts. The V and J genes are TRBV11-2 and TRBJ2-7; D gene uncertain. Between the trimmed V and J ends, which lost 3 bases and 6 bases, there was a span of 9 bases. The CDR3 covers 12 residues. Germline V gene data show CDR1 as SGHAT and CDR2 as FQNNGV. CDR3 sequence reads: CASSFLLAEQYF. CDR3 nucleotides: TGTGCCAGCAGCTTTTTACTTGCCGAGCAGTACTTC.

This clonotype has a single count. The V call is TRBV19, the J call TRBJ2-6, with D tentatively TRBD1 or TRBD2 (5 bases each). Germline V gene sequence: CDR1 LNHDA, CDR2 SQIVND (reference sequence). The CDR3 is 17 amino acids. Trimming removed 1 base at V and 4 bases at J, with 14 bases between. This chain's CDR3 is CASSIGLRDGGANVLTF. The CDR3 DNA follows: TGTGCCAGTAGTATAGGCCTCCGGGACGGCGGGGCCAACGTCCTGACTTTC.

As for this clonotype: This may stem from a read error, because a much larger clone lies one nucleotide away. The chain links TRBV5-4 to TRBJ1-5; possibly TRBD1 for D (5 bases). Germline CDR1 SGHNT, CDR2 YYREEE (reference sequence). CDR3 size: 16 residues. As DNA, the CDR3 is TGTGCCAGCAGTTTGGGGCTGGGAGGGTGGGATCAGCCCCAGCATTTT. Translation: CASSLGLGGWDQPQHF.

As regards this clonotype: A junction end diverges from the germline sequence, so it may reflect a read error. The CDR3 DNA reads TGTGTCAGCAGCGACAGGGAGTCTCAGCCCAAGCATTTT. The encoded protein is CVSSDRESQPKHF. The chain employs TRBV6-1 and TRBJ1-5, with 7 positions matching TRBD1. Germline lookup yields CDR1 MNHNS and CDR2 SASEGT. The CDR3 extends over 13 amino acids.

This clonotype showed up many times. The chain recombines TRBV28 with TRBJ2-3; D is possibly TRBD2 (6 bases). With 6 bases removed from V and 1 base from J, the gap between germline ends came to 8 bases. The length of the CDR3 is 13 residues. Per the germline V gene, CDR1 is MDHEN and CDR2 is SYDVKM. The CDR3: CASSIAGTDTQYF. The CDR3 DNA reads as TGTGCCAGCAGCATAGCGGGCACAGATACGCAGTATTTT.

This CDR3 reads CASSSNRAGANVLTF. CDR3 coding DNA: TGTGCCAGTAGTTCCAACAGGGCTGGGGCCAACGTCCTGACTTTC. The V call is TRBV19, the J call TRBJ2-6, with a weak D call TRBD1 (6 bases). V lost 5 bases and J 2 bases, leaving 10 bases between the germline ends. CDR3 length equals 15 residues. Per germline, CDR1 LNHDA and CDR2 SQIVND (reference sequence).

Many counts were recorded for this clonotype. The chain links TRBV6-1 to TRBJ1-5; maybe TRBD1 (5 bases). The CDR3 contains 14 residues. V lost 5 bases to trimming and J lost 4 bases, with 12 bases between them. Germline CDR1 is MNHNS and CDR2 is SASEGT. The CDR3 loop reads CASSLQDLNQPQHF. CDR3 nucleotides: TGTGCCAGCAGTTTACAGGACTTGAATCAGCCCCAGCATTTT.